This TCR beta chain was captured in a study of siplizumab effects on memory and regulatory T cells. For 6 days at 37°C, the mixed lymphocyte reaction cells were kept in coculture. In the case of this clone: The antigen remains undetermined.

Germline V lookup: CDR1 LGHNA, CDR2 YNFKEQ. The CDR3 is 16 residues long. J lost 5 bases, V lost 1 base, and 2 bases had no gene match. Study-level results: Roughly 80-96% of proliferating clones (CD4+ or CD8+) could not be assigned a naive or memory phenotype.

The assay covered 100,000 or so TCR templates per sample. Clones were sequenced by immunoSEQ multiplex PCR, and TCRdb holds only the in-frame ones, with some missing. The profile shows 9,900 or so clones, around 42% of them singletons. The TCR originated in a human donor in good health; the cells came from an allogeneic mixed lymphocyte reaction. What was sequenced was CFSE-low (dividing) CD4+ T cells sorted from an allogeneic mixed lymphocyte reaction. The chain is built from TRBV4-2 and TRBJ2-3; 14 nucleotides line up with TRBD2. The CDR3 loop is CASSQGTSGRLDTQYF. The CDR3 nucleotides read TGTGCCAGCAGCCAAGGGACTAGCGGGAGGTTAGATACGCAGTATTTT.